Listed here are 12 T cell receptor beta chains from one sample, sequenced in a study of blood T cell repertoires in COVID-19. Using immunoSEQ multiplex PCR, the repertoire was profiled, and TCRdb retains in-frame clones only, with some absent. The repertoire consists of around 21,000 clones, with less than 85% occurring once and the leading ten covering roughly three fifths. Material: peripheral blood. All receptors derive from an elderly man with acute or convalescent COVID-19.

The chain couples TRBV14 to TRBJ2-1; 9 positions match TRBD2. The V gene's germline CDR1 is SGHDN and CDR2 FVKESK. V was clipped by 4 bases and J by 6 bases; unmatched bases: 10. The CDR3 is 16 residues long. This CDR3 is CASSPGTSPLGNEQFF. In DNA, the CDR3 is TGTGCCAGCAGCCCCGGGACTAGCCCCCTAGGCAATGAGCAGTTCTTC.

The rearrangement joins TRBV4-1 to TRBJ2-1; TRBD2 agrees at 8 bases. Germline CDR1 and CDR2: MGHRA and YSYEKL. The trim removed 0 bases at V and 0 bases at J, leaving 4 bases unmatched. This CDR3 is built from 17 residues. The CDR3 coding sequence is TGCGCCAGCAGCCAAGACGTAAGCGGGAGCTCCTACAATGAGCAGTTCTTC. This gives the protein CASSQDVSGSSYNEQFF.

This clone has a handful of counts. V is TRBV20-1 and J is TRBJ1-3; D might be TRBD1 (5 bases). From germline, CDR1 is DFQATT and CDR2 SNEGSKA (reference sequence). The CDR3 contains 14 residues. V was cut by 3 bases and J by 3 bases, with 12 bases left in between. DNA for the CDR3: TGCAGTGCTAGTCGGGGGAAGGGTGGAAACACCATATATTTT. It yields the protein CSASRGKGGNTIYF.

The rearrangement links TRBV6-4 to TRBJ2-2; 7 nucleotides match TRBD1. The CDR3 consists of 17 residues. Unmatched junction bases numbered 10, after V lost 3 bases and J lost 3 bases. Germline V gene lookup returns CDR1 MRHNA and CDR2 SNTAGT. This chain's CDR3 is CASSEAIYRGDTGELFF. CDR3 sequence (DNA): TGTGCCAGCAGTGAAGCCATTTACAGGGGTGACACCGGGGAGCTGTTTTTT.

V and J are TRBV5-1 and TRBJ1-2, with 7 bases lining up with TRBD1. V was pared by 0 bases and J by 4 bases, with 3 bases of the junction left unmatched. Germline V gives CDR1 SGHRS, CDR2 YFSETQ. This CDR3 contains 14 residues. CDR3 nucleotides: TGCGCCAGCAGCTTGGAGGCAGGGGGCTATGGCTACACCTTC. It specifies CASSLEAGGYGYTF.

This chain links TRBV5-5 with TRBJ1-6; the match to TRBD1 covers 9 bases. The CDR3 is 17 residues long. V lost 2 bases, J lost 7 bases, and 10 bases stayed unmatched. Germline V lookup: CDR1 SGHKS, CDR2 YYEKEE (reference sequence). In DNA form, the CDR3 reads TGTGCCAGCAGCTTAGGTAGCGGGACAGGGCGAAATTCACCCCTCCACTTT. Protein: CASSLGSGTGRNSPLHF.

This rearrangement joins TRBV7-8 to TRBJ1-6, with D tentatively TRBD1 (6 bases). Per germline, CDR1 SGHVS and CDR2 FQNEAQ. This CDR3 is 15 amino acids long. V lost 5 bases and J 5 bases, leaving 13 bases between the germline ends. CDR3 DNA: TGTGCCAGCAGCCGCTCCCAGGGGAATAATTCACCCCTCCACTTT. Translation gives CASSRSQGNNSPLHF.

The chain carries TRBV4-1 and TRBJ2-7; TRBD1 agrees at 7 bases. The CDR3 has 17 amino acids. Germline values: CDR1 MGHRA, CDR2 YSYEKL. Trimming cost V 4 bases and J 0 bases; bases outside gene matches: 12. The CDR3 DNA sequence: TGCGCCAGCAGCCCCAACAGGGGAATGGGGGTCTCCTACGAGCAGTACTTC. It translates to CASSPNRGMGVSYEQYF.

Only one count was recorded for this clone. The CDR3 DNA reads TGTGCCAGCAGCTCCTCGGGACTAGCGGGAGGTACAGATACGCAGTATTTT. Its translation is CASSSSGLAGGTDTQYF. The chain couples TRBV7-2 to TRBJ2-3; the match to TRBD2 covers 15 bases. The germline V gene encodes CDR1 SGHTA and CDR2 FQGNSA. The V gene end was trimmed by 4 bases and the J gene end by 3 bases; junction bases not matched to a gene: 5. This CDR3 is built from 17 residues. The full variable domain, in which reference TRBV7-2 and TRBJ2-3 provide the parts outside the CDR3, is GAGVSQSPSNKVTEKGKDVELRCDPISGHTALYWYRQSLGQGLEFLIYFQGNSAPDKSGLPSDRFSAERTGGSVSTLTIQRTQQEDSAVYLCASSSSGLAGGTDTQYFGPGTRLTVL.

CDR3 loop: CASSHLGYNSPLHF. Written as DNA, the CDR3 is TGTGCCAGCAGCCACCTGGGCTACAATTCACCCCTCCACTTT. The V call is TRBV9, the J call TRBJ1-6; no reliable D call. CDR3 length equals 14 residues. Deletions cut 4 bases from V and 7 bases from J, with 12 bases between. Germline CDR1 SGDLS, CDR2 YYNGEE.

V is TRBV7-9 and J is TRBJ2-5; D may be TRBD1 (5 bases). Germline assignment: CDR1 SEHNR and CDR2 FQNEAQ (reference sequence). Trimming took off 5 bases at V and 4 bases at J, with 11 bases between the two ends. The CDR3 sequence is 13 residues long. The CDR3 reads CASSPKGSETQYF. CDR3 nucleotides: TGTGCCAGCAGCCCTAAGGGGTCAGAGACCCAGTACTTC.

The chain couples TRBV10-1 to TRBJ2-1; 9 positions agree with TRBD2. CDR3 size: 15 residues. Looked up from germline, CDR1 is WNHNN and CDR2 is SYGVQD (reference sequence). Trimming removed 1 base from V and 7 bases from J; junction bases left unmatched: 5. The CDR3 loop reads CASSEYAGGPNEQFF. CDR3 sequence (DNA): TGCGCCAGCAGTGAGTATGCGGGAGGGCCAAATGAGCAGTTCTTC.